Below, 20 T cell receptor beta chains from the same sample are listed, as sequenced in a study of blood T cells in healthy people across ages. A sample-barcoded 5' primer and a J-beta primer mix were used in a second PCR of roughly 7 to 11 cycles. TCRdb re-called the 5' RACE reads through MiXCR, storing one row per CDR3 protein. The sample lists around 990,000 distinct CDR3 sequences; under 30% were seen once. The same data also contributed to another study, on T cells of mothers and their children.

The specimen sequenced was blood. Receptors originate from a girl aged 2 to 9 in good health.

The rearrangement links TRBV5-6 to TRBJ2-5; TRBD2 is a possible D gene (6 bases). Trimming took 4 bases from V and 5 from J, leaving 18 bases between them. Germline assignment: CDR1 SGHDT and CDR2 YYEEEE. The CDR3 has 15 amino acids. This CDR3 is CASSPMTRGMETQYF. The CDR3 nucleotides are TGTGCCAGCAGCCCCATGACTAGAGGGATGGAGACCCAGTACTTC.

This clonotype came up a few times. The chain has TRBV4-3 and TRBJ2-3; TRBD2 matches at 7 bases. The V and J ends lost 3 bases and 1 base, in that order; junction bases with no gene match: 7. Germline V CDR1 and CDR2: LGHNA, YSLEER. This CDR3 contains 16 residues. CDR3 amino acids: CASSHLKRGGTDTQYF. CDR3 DNA sequence: TGCGCCAGCAGCCACCTAAAGCGGGGAGGCACAGATACGCAGTATTTT.

This clonotype was picked up a small number of times. V usage is TRBV29-1 and J usage is TRBJ1-1; a possible D gene is TRBD1 (6 bases). CDR1 SQVTM and CDR2 ANQGSEA come from the germline V gene. CDR3 length equals 13 residues. V dropped 3 bases and J dropped 5 bases, with 13 bases sitting between them. The CDR3 nucleotides are TGCAGCGTTGATTTACAGGGTATTACTGAAGCTTTCTTT. Translating it yields CSVDLQGITEAFF. The variable domain in full, completed from reference TRBV29-1 and TRBJ1-1, reads SAVISQKPSRDICQRGTSLTIQCQVDSQVTMMFWYRQQPGQSLTLIATANQGSEATYESGFVIDKFPISRPNLTFSTLTVSNMSPEDSSIYLCSVDLQGITEAFFGQGTRLTVV.

The gene calls are TRBV6-5 and TRBJ2-3; 8 nucleotides align to TRBD1. Germline assignment: CDR1 MNHEY and CDR2 SVGAGI. Germline trimming cut 4 bases from V and 4 bases from J; bases unmatched to any gene: 10. The CDR3 runs 16 residues. The CDR3, as DNA: TGTGCCAGCAGTTTCTGGACCGACAGGGGAGCAGATACGCAGTATTTT. It is translated as CASSFWTDRGADTQYF.

The genes are TRBV12-3 or TRBV12-4 and TRBJ2-1, with 10 bases fitting TRBD2. Trimming took 7 bases from V and 0 from J; bases not matched to a gene: 15. The CDR3 loop spans 19 amino acids. CDR3 loop: CASTASGGRVISSYNEQFF. DNA of the CDR3: TGTGCCAGCACCGCTAGCGGGGGAAGGGTTATTAGCTCCTACAATGAGCAGTTCTTC.

This clonotype was observed a handful of times. The gene calls are TRBV6-1 and TRBJ2-1; a possible D gene is TRBD1 (6 bases). Germline V gene data show CDR1 as MNHNS and CDR2 as SASEGT. Trimming took 8 bases from V and 6 from J, leaving 11 bases between them. The CDR3 has 12 residues. The CDR3 bases are TGTGCCAGCTTTCAACAGGGCAATGAGCAGTTCTTC. Its translation is CASFQQGNEQFF.

The table lists this clonotype with a count of one. The V call is TRBV28, the J call TRBJ2-7, with 8 nucleotides matching TRBD1. The CDR3 has 12 residues. Germline V gene lookup returns CDR1 MDHEN and CDR2 SYDVKM. The J segment lost 4 bases and the V segment lost 8 bases, leaving 4 bases of the junction unmatched. In nucleotides, the CDR3 is TGTGCCAGCTGGACAGGGCCATACGAGCAGTACTTC. The encoded protein is CASWTGPYEQYF. The entire variable domain, with the rest obtained from reference TRBV28 and TRBJ2-7, is as follows: DVKVTQSSRYLVKRTGEKVFLECVQDMDHENMFWYRQDPGLGLRLIYFSYDVKMKEKGDIPEGYSVSREKKERFSLILESASTNQTSMYLCASWTGPYEQYFGPGTRLTVT.

The chain has TRBV24-1 and TRBJ1-2; no clear D gene. Trimming left V 1 base short and J 8 bases short, with 7 bases between. CDR1 KGHDR and CDR2 SFDVKD come from the germline V gene. The CDR3 loop spans 12 amino acids. DNA for the CDR3: TGTGCCACCAGTGATTTCGACAAAGGCTACACCTTC. Translating it yields CATSDFDKGYTF.

This clonotype turned up a few times. V gene TRBV20-1 combines with J gene TRBJ2-5; possibly TRBD1 or TRBD2 for D (5 bases each). Judging by the DNA end, TRBJ2-1 fits better; the J call may be wrong. The CDR3 length is 12 residues. Per germline, CDR1 DFQATT and CDR2 SNEGSKA (reference sequence). This CDR3 is CSASDGTNEQFF. The CDR3 bases are TGCAGTGCCTCAGACGGGACCAATGAGCAGTTCTTC.

This clonotype was seen only once. The chain uses TRBV20-1 and TRBJ1-1; D remains unclear. The CDR3 extends over 13 amino acids. V was cut by 0 bases and J by 6 bases, with 11 bases left in between. The germline V gene encodes CDR1 DFQATT and CDR2 SNEGSKA (reference sequence). CDR3 nucleotide sequence: TGCAGTGCTAGAGAAACGGGGAGCCCTGAAGCTTTCTTT. It encodes CSARETGSPEAFF.

This clonotype appeared a few times. This chain uses TRBV28 with TRBJ1-1, with a possible D match to TRBD1 (6 bases). This CDR3 is built from 13 residues. Per germline, CDR1 MDHEN and CDR2 SYDVKM. With 5 bases removed from V and 7 bases from J, the gap between germline ends came to 14 bases. CDR3 in amino acids: CASSVGTPFEAFF. The CDR3 DNA sequence: TGTGCCAGCAGTGTCGGGACACCGTTTGAAGCTTTCTTT.

This chain connects TRBV5-6 to TRBJ2-3; 10 bases map to TRBD2. CDR1 is SGHDT, CDR2 YYEEEE, per germline. Unmatched junction bases numbered 10, after V lost 4 bases and J lost 5 bases. The CDR3 covers 16 residues. This chain's CDR3 is CASSPTLAGDVDTQYF. CDR3 coding DNA: TGTGCCAGCAGCCCTACCCTAGCGGGAGACGTAGATACGCAGTATTTT.

V usage is TRBV29-1 and J usage is TRBJ2-5; no firm D call. CDR1 is SQVTM and CDR2 is ANQGSEA in the germline V gene. Trimming stripped 7 bases from V and 4 bases from J, with 16 bases between. CDR3 size: 13 residues. CDR3 bases: TGCAGCGCCGGGCGTCTACTCGGAGAGACCCAGTACTTC. It encodes CSAGRLLGETQYF. Variable domain in full (rest from reference TRBV29-1 and TRBJ2-5): SAVISQKPSRDICQRGTSLTIQCQVDSQVTMMFWYRQQPGQSLTLIATANQGSEATYESGFVIDKFPISRPNLTFSTLTVSNMSPEDSSIYLCSAGRLLGETQYFGPGTRLLVL.

The chain joins TRBV12-3 or TRBV12-4 to TRBJ1-3; D remains ambiguous. This CDR3 region has 11 residues. Trimming shortened V by 6 bases and J by 6 bases, and 6 bases separated the two germline ends. The CDR3 DNA follows: TGTGCCAGCAGCATCCAAAACACCATATATTTT. This sequence encodes CASSIQNTIYF.

In this sample, this clonotype turned up a few times. The CDR3 is CASSLLGGGTKETQYF. The CDR3 DNA sequence: TGTGCCAGCAGCCTCCTCGGCGGGGGGACCAAAGAGACCCAGTACTTC. The genes are TRBV7-3 and TRBJ2-5, with 8 bases lining up with TRBD2. Germline lookup yields CDR1 SGHTA and CDR2 FQGTGA. With V trimmed by 5 bases and J by 3 bases, 11 bases remained unmatched. This CDR3 contains 16 residues.

This clonotype was recorded a few times. The rearrangement uses TRBV20-1 and TRBJ2-3; no definite D call. V shed 3 bases and J shed 6 bases, with 13 bases lying between them. Germline CDR1 and CDR2: DFQATT and SNEGSKA (reference sequence). This CDR3 is built from 13 residues. DNA of the CDR3: TGCAGTGCTAGGTACATTATCGCGGATACGCAGTATTTT. As protein: CSARYIIADTQYF.

This clonotype was recorded a few times. The chain links TRBV28 to TRBJ1-1, with D possibly matching TRBD1 (5 bases). With 6 bases removed from V and 0 bases from J, the gap between germline ends came to 11 bases. This CDR3 is 14 amino acids long. Germline V gene sequence: CDR1 MDHEN, CDR2 SYDVKM. The chain's CDR3 is CASRETVLNTEAFF. CDR3 bases: TGTGCCAGCAGGGAGACAGTATTGAACACTGAAGCTTTCTTT.

This clonotype appeared a few times. The CDR3 nucleotides are TGTGCCAGCAGTTTAACCGGGACTAGCGGGGGGATGTACGAGCAGTACTTC. Translation: CASSLTGTSGGMYEQYF. V and J are TRBV27 and TRBJ2-5, with TRBD2 identical over 15 bases. The DNA matches TRBJ2-7 better at its end, which makes the J call doubtful. Germline V lookup: CDR1 MNHEY, CDR2 SMNVEV (reference sequence). This CDR3 spans 17 amino acids.

The genes are TRBV20-1 and TRBJ2-7; 7 bases map to TRBD1. With 5 bases clipped from V and 2 bases from J, the junction kept 9 bases outside the gene matches. The germline gives CDR1 DFQATT, CDR2 SNEGSKA (reference sequence). The CDR3 is 14 residues long. DNA for the CDR3: TGCAGTGCTCGGACAGGTGGGGATACCTACGAGCAGTACTTC. It is translated as CSARTGGDTYEQYF.

This clonotype was recorded a few times. This chain connects TRBV4-1 to TRBJ2-5; perhaps TRBD2 as D (6 bases). The DNA end is more similar to TRBJ2-7, so the J call may be wrong. Germline CDR1 MGHRA, CDR2 YSYEKL. CDR3 size: 16 residues. CDR3: CASSQISGTEGYEQYF. Here the CDR3 DNA reads TGCGCCAGCAGCCAAATATCCGGGACTGAGGGATACGAGCAGTACTTC.